The next 12 T cell receptor beta chains were all read from a single sample in a study of beta chain features in type 1 diabetes. The study reverse transcribed the entire isolated RNA, so it sequenced expressed TCRB transcripts. The protocol was immunoSEQ multiplex PCR, while the TCRdb copy is restricted to in-frame clones and leaves out a portion. The repertoire holds 350,000 to 400,000 clones, about 15% seen once, with more than 0.015% in the top ten. The source material was naive CD4+ T cells from blood. The receptors shown here come from a woman aged 18-30 years in good health.

This clone has only one observation. The J gene is TRBJ1-1, the V gene TRBV2, with a weak D call TRBD1 (5 bases). Germline V gives CDR1 SNHLY, CDR2 FYNNEI. The CDR3 has 11 residues. Trimming shortened V by 5 bases and J by 11 bases, and 12 bases separated the two germline ends. CDR3 DNA sequence: TGTGCCAGCAGTCGGGGGATGGCGGCTTTCTTT. As protein: CASSRGMAAFF.

A few counts support this clone. CDR3 coding DNA: TGTGCCAGCAGCCAAGGTACACAGGGGGGATCCTACGAGCAGTACTTC. It yields the protein CASSQGTQGGSYEQYF. The chain carries TRBV14 and TRBJ2-7; 8 bases are shared with TRBD1. Germline assignment: CDR1 SGHDN and CDR2 FVKESK. CDR3 size: 16 residues. The trim removed 1 base at V and 1 base at J, leaving 6 bases unmatched. The full variable domain, its missing parts supplied by reference TRBV14 and TRBJ2-7, is EAGVTQFPSHSVIEKGQTVTLRCDPISGHDNLYWYRRVMGKEIKFLLHFVKESKQDESGMPNNRFLAERTGGTYSTLKVQPAELEDSGVYFCASSQGTQGGSYEQYFGPGTRLTVT.

The chain combines TRBV29-1 with TRBJ1-2; 8 bases map to TRBD1. The V segment lost 4 bases and the J segment 5 bases; nucleotides outside the gene matches: 9. The germline gives CDR1 SQVTM, CDR2 ANQGSEA. The CDR3 sequence is 14 residues long. CDR3 protein: CSVVLGQGLYGYTF. CDR3 sequence (DNA): TGCAGCGTTGTGCTTGGACAGGGACTTTATGGCTACACCTTC. Full variable domain (rest looked up from reference TRBV29-1 and TRBJ1-2): SAVISQKPSRDICQRGTSLTIQCQVDSQVTMMFWYRQQPGQSLTLIATANQGSEATYESGFVIDKFPISRPNLTFSTLTVSNMSPEDSSIYLCSVVLGQGLYGYTFGSGTRLTVV.

This clone occurred a few times. The chain couples TRBV9 to TRBJ2-1; weak D call: TRBD2 (6 bases). Trimming pared 4 bases from V and 9 bases from J, leaving 14 bases between. The CDR3 sequence is 13 residues long. Germline loops: CDR1 SGDLS, CDR2 YYNGEE. CDR3 sequence: CASSSSGLSEQFF. CDR3 bases: TGTGCCAGCAGCTCGTCGGGACTCTCTGAGCAGTTCTTC.

The chain is built from TRBV9 and TRBJ2-5; possible D gene TRBD2, 5 bases. Germline V gives CDR1 SGDLS, CDR2 YYNGEE. This CDR3 has 14 residues. Trimming shortened V by 0 bases and J by 4 bases, and 10 bases separated the two germline ends. The CDR3 sequence: CASSVGSGTETQYF. The CDR3 DNA follows: TGTGCCAGCAGCGTAGGATCGGGAACAGAGACCCAGTACTTC.

This clone was found a few times. V and J are TRBV7-9 and TRBJ1-3; D perhaps matches TRBD1 (6 bases). Germline CDR1 SEHNR, CDR2 FQNEAQ (reference sequence). The CDR3 loop spans 12 amino acids. Trimming shortened V by 4 bases and J by 8 bases, and 9 bases separated the two germline ends. The CDR3 reads CASSSEGDTIYF. The CDR3 DNA reads as TGTGCCAGCAGCTCAGAGGGGGACACCATATATTTT.

This clone was found a few times. The chain recombines TRBV5-1 with TRBJ1-1; no reliable D call. CDR1 and CDR2 from the germline V gene are SGHRS and YFSETQ. V lost 2 bases to trimming and J lost 1 base, with 9 bases between them. The CDR3 has 14 amino acids. CDR3 loop: CASSFLGWNTEAFF. The DNA of the CDR3 is TGCGCCAGCAGCTTCCTAGGCTGGAACACTGAAGCTTTCTTT.

The J gene is TRBJ2-1, the V gene TRBV7-6; 10 nucleotides align to TRBD2. V shed 0 bases and J 15 bases; nucleotides not matched to a gene: 5. Germline values: CDR1 SGHVS, CDR2 FNYEAQ. This CDR3 is 13 amino acids long. CDR3 residues: CASSLAGLASPFF. CDR3 in DNA: TGTGCCAGCAGCTTAGCGGGACTAGCGTCGCCGTTCTTC.

A few counts support this clone. J is TRBJ1-1 and V is TRBV4-2; no clear D. Trimming took 0 bases from V and 1 from J, leaving 9 bases between them. From germline, CDR1 is LGHNA and CDR2 YNFKEQ. CDR3 size: 15 residues. CDR3 sequence reads: CASSQESRQNTEAFF. For the CDR3, the DNA is TGTGCCAGCAGCCAAGAGAGTCGACAGAACACTGAAGCTTTCTTT.

This clone has just a few counts. This same CDR3 is encoded by further DNA sequences in the sample. The chain combines TRBV30 with TRBJ1-5; 7 nucleotides align to TRBD1. Germline V gene sequence: CDR1 GTSNPN, CDR2 SVGIG (reference sequence). The CDR3 length is 13 residues. V lost 1 base to trimming and J lost 7 bases; unmatched junction nucleotides: 4. CDR3 sequence reads: CAWSARGDQPQHF. The CDR3 DNA follows: TGTGCCTGGAGTGCCAGGGGGGACCAGCCCCAGCATTTT.

Only a few counts were recorded for this clone. The gene calls are TRBV7-6 and TRBJ2-3; TRBD2 matches at 14 bases. CDR1 SGHVS and CDR2 FNYEAQ come from the germline V gene. The CDR3 covers 20 residues. Trimming cost V 5 bases and J 4 bases; bases outside gene matches: 17. The chain's CDR3 is CASSPQGLAGVTFRADTQYF. As DNA, the CDR3 is TGTGCCAGCAGCCCCCAGGGACTAGCGGGAGTAACTTTTAGAGCAGATACGCAGTATTTT.

This clone was found a few times. V is TRBV10-3 and J is TRBJ2-7; 7 bases align to TRBD2. Germline loops: CDR1 ENHRY, CDR2 SYGVKD. The CDR3 loop spans 14 amino acids. Losses at the gene ends were 4 bases for V and 1 base for J; bases not matched to a gene: 4. CDR3 residues: CAISGTRESYEQYF. CDR3 sequence (DNA): TGTGCCATCAGTGGGACTAGGGAATCCTACGAGCAGTACTTC.